This T cell receptor beta chain was sequenced in a study of cytomegalovirus exposure and HLA in healthy donors. Germline V lookup: CDR1 LNHDA, CDR2 SQIVND (reference sequence). The CDR3 consists of 12 residues. V shed 7 bases and J shed 5 bases, with 8 bases lying between them. PCR amplification relied on 60 Vbeta primers (plus 13 Jbeta primers). In the study's own analysis: In a later analysis, of roughly 83 million unique beta chains, about 12 million appeared in at least two donors. Assay used: immunoSEQ multiplex PCR; TCRdb lists only in-frame clones, some missing. V and J calls and clone size come straight from that table; D and trimming were deduced from the DNA. The sample lists about 90,000 clones, 62% occurring once. Concerning this clone: As yet, its antigen is unknown.

General study findings and limits: Later, an analysis showed that TCR beta chains associated with HLA were more clonally expanded than others that were equally common. Most CMV-associated TCR beta chains appeared HLA-restricted in a later analysis.

The specimen sequenced was PBMCs. This receptor was obtained from a woman aged 30 to 39 in good health and CMV-seropositive. This chain joins TRBV19 and TRBJ1-4; a weak D match, TRBD1 (5 bases). This chain's CDR3 is CASMHRNEKLFF. In DNA form, the CDR3 reads TGTGCCAGTATGCACAGGAATGAAAAACTGTTTTTT.